These 10 T cell receptor beta chains originate from one sample sequenced in a study of blood T cell repertoires in COVID-19. Here immunoSEQ multiplex PCR was the method, and the copy in TCRdb shows in-frame clones only, minus some. This table has roughly 150,000 clones, about nine tenths appearing once. The sequenced material came from peripheral blood. These TCRs come from a woman aged 65 to 85 with acute or convalescent COVID-19.

The rearrangement joins TRBV6-1 to TRBJ2-3; weak D call: TRBD1 (6 bases). CDR1 MNHNS and CDR2 SASEGT come from the germline V gene. The CDR3 loop spans 15 amino acids. V was cut by 1 base and J by 7 bases, with 15 bases left in between. The CDR3 nucleotides are TGTGCCAGCAGTGAAGGGTTCGGGGACACGAATACGCAGTATTTT. Protein product: CASSEGFGDTNTQYF.

V usage is TRBV3-1 (or the pseudogene TRBV3-2) and J usage is TRBJ1-2; no definite D call. This CDR3 spans 16 amino acids. Between the trimmed V and J ends, which lost 0 bases and 0 bases, there was a span of 11 bases. Germline loops: CDR1 LGHDT, CDR2 YNNKEL (reference sequence). The CDR3 nucleotides are TGTGCCAGCAGCCAAGATAGAGGGAACCCTAACTATGGCTACACCTTC. Translated: CASSQDRGNPNYGYTF.

This clone came up a few times. In DNA form, the CDR3 reads TGTGCCAGCAGTTCCTTAGGACTTCCCGAGCAGTTCTTC. It codes for CASSSLGLPEQFF. The genes are TRBV12-3 or TRBV12-4 and TRBJ2-1, with a weak D call TRBD2 (5 bases). The CDR3 is made up of 13 amino acids. Trimming stripped 4 bases from V and 10 bases from J, with 14 bases between.

V is TRBV7-2 and J is TRBJ2-3; D perhaps matches TRBD2 (5 bases). Germline assignment: CDR1 SGHTA and CDR2 FQGNSA. This CDR3 spans 14 amino acids. V shed 4 bases and J shed 2 bases, with 10 bases lying between them. CDR3 sequence reads: CASSSNGDTDTQYF. The CDR3 DNA sequence: TGTGCCAGCAGCTCCAACGGGGACACAGATACGCAGTATTTT.

The chain joins TRBV21-1 to TRBJ1-2; no DNA check was done on the table's D call, TRBD1. TRBV21-1 is deemed a pseudogene. The CDR3 spans 15 residues. In DNA, the CDR3 is TGTGCCAGCAGAGGACAGGCTAAACCTAACTATGGCTACACCTTC. Encoded protein: CASRGQAKPNYGYTF.

The J gene is TRBJ1-5, the V gene TRBV6-2 or TRBV6-3; TRBD1 matches at 12 bases. V was clipped by 5 bases and J by 13 bases; unmatched bases: 9. The CDR3 contains 14 residues. CDR1 is MNHEY, CDR2 SVGEGT, per germline. In nucleotides, the CDR3 is TGTGCCAGCAGTGTCCGGGACAGGGGGCTCGTGCAGCATTTT. The encoded protein is CASSVRDRGLVQHF.

The rearrangement links TRBV6-5 to TRBJ1-5; possible D gene TRBD1, 6 bases. Germline V gene lookup returns CDR1 MNHEY and CDR2 SVGAGI. V was shortened by 5 bases and J by 5 bases, with 13 bases between the two germline ends. The CDR3 covers 14 residues. The CDR3 nucleotides read TGTGCCAGCAGTACTGGGACAACCTATCAGCCCCAGCATTTT. It is translated as CASSTGTTYQPQHF.

This chain connects TRBV6-1 to TRBJ2-3; D gene ambiguous. The CDR3 covers 14 residues. Germline values: CDR1 MNHNS, CDR2 SASEGT. The ends were cut back, 3 bases at V and 2 bases at J, with 9 bases in the middle. As DNA, the CDR3 is TGTGCCAGCAGTGAGCAACGGTACACAGATACGCAGTATTTT. Translating it yields CASSEQRYTDTQYF.

The rearrangement uses TRBV7-9 and TRBJ1-2, with 7 bases matching TRBD1. Germline V gives CDR1 SEHNR, CDR2 FQNEAQ (reference sequence). The V and J ends lost 4 bases and 5 bases, in that order; junction bases with no gene match: 1. This CDR3 has 12 residues. CDR3 sequence reads: CASSSTGYGYTF. Written as DNA, the CDR3 is TGTGCCAGCAGCTCGACAGGGTATGGCTACACCTTC.

The V gene is TRBV6-2 or TRBV6-3, the J gene TRBJ1-3, with 9 positions matching TRBD1. V was clipped by 0 bases and J by 3 bases; unmatched bases: 9. Germline V gene lookup returns CDR1 MNHEY and CDR2 SVGEGT. The CDR3 is 18 residues long. The CDR3 region is CASSYSGQGVRSGNTIYF. CDR3 bases: TGTGCCAGCAGTTACTCGGGACAGGGAGTTCGAAGTGGAAACACCATATATTTT.